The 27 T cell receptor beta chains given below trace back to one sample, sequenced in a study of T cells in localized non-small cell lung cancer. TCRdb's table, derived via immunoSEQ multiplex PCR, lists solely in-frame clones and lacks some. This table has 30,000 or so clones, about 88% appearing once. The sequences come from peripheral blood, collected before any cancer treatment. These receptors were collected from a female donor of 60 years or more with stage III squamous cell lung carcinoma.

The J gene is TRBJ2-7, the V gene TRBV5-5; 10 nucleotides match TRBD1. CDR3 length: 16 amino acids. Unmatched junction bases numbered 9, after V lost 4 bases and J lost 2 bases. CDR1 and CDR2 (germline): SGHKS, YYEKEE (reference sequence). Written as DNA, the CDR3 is TGTGCCAGCAGCCAAGGACAGGGGGTACCTACCTACGAGCAGTACTTC. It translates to CASSQGQGVPTYEQYF.

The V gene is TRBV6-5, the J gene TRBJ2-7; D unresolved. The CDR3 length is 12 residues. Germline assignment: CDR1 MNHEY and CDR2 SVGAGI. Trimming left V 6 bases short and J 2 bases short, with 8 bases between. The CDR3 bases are TGTGCCAGCAGCCGCATAGCCTACGAGCAGTACTTC. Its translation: CASSRIAYEQYF.

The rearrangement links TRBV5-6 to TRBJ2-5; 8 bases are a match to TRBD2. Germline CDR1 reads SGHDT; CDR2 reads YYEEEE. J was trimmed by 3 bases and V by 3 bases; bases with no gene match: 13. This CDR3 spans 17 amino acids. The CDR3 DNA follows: TGTGCCAGCAGCTCACGTCGCTCGGGAGGGAATAAAGAGACCCAGTACTTC. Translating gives CASSSRRSGGNKETQYF.

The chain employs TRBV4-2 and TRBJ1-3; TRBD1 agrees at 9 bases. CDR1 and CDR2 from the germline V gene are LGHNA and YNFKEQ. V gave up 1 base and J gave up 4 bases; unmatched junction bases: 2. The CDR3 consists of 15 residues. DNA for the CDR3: TGTGCCAGCAGCCAAGCCGGGACAGGGGGAAACACCATATATTTT. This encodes CASSQAGTGGNTIYF.

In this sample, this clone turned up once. The chain's CDR3 is CASSYPTGGDGYTF. CDR3 DNA: TGTGCCAGCAGTTACCCGACAGGAGGCGATGGCTACACCTTC. This rearrangement joins TRBV6-5 to TRBJ1-2; possibly TRBD1 for D (6 bases). Germline CDR1 reads MNHEY; CDR2 reads SVGAGI. Trimming removed 2 bases from V and 6 bases from J, with 13 bases in between. CDR3 length: 14 residues.

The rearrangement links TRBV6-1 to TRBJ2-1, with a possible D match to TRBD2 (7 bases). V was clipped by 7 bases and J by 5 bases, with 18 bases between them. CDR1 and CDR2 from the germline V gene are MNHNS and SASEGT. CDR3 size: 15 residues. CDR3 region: CASMGWAGAHNEQFF. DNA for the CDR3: TGTGCCAGCATGGGATGGGCGGGGGCCCACAATGAGCAGTTCTTC.

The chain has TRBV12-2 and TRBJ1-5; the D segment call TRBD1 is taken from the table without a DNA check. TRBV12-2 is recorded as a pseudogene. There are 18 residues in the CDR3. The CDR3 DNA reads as TGTGCAAGTCTCGATCTCGTCGTGGGCAGGGGTGGCAATCAGCCCCAGCATTTT. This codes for CASLDLVVGRGGNQPQHF.

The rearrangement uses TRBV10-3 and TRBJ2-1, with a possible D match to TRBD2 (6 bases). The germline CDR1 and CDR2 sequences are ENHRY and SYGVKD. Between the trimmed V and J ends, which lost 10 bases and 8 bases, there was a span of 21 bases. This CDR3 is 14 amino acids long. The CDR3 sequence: CATQEGRNGDEQFF. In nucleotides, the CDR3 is TGTGCCACTCAGGAGGGGCGGAACGGTGATGAGCAGTTCTTC.

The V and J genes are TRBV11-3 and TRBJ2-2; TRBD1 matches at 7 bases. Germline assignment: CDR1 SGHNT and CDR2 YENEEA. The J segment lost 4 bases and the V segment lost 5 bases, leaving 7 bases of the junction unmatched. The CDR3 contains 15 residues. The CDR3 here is CASSPTTGTTGELFF. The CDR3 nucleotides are TGTGCCAGCAGCCCCACGACAGGGACCACCGGGGAGCTGTTTTTT.

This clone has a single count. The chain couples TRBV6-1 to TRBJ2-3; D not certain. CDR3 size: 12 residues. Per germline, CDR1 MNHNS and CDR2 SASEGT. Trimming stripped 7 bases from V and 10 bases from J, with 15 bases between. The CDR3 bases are TGTGCCAGCACCGAGATGAGACTGTCGCAGTATTTT. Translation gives CASTEMRLSQYF.

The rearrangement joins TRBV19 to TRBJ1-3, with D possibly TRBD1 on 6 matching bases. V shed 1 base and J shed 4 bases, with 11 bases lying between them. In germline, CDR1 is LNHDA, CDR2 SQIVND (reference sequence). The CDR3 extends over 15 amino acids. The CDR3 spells CASSIGTGIGNTIYF. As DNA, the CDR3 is TGTGCCAGTAGTATAGGCACAGGGATCGGAAACACCATATATTTT.

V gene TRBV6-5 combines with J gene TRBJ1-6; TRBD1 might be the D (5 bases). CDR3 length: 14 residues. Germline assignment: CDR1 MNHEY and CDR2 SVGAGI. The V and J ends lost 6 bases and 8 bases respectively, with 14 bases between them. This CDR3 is CASRVGPRDSPLHF. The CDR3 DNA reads TGTGCCAGCAGGGTCGGGCCCAGGGATTCACCCCTCCACTTT.

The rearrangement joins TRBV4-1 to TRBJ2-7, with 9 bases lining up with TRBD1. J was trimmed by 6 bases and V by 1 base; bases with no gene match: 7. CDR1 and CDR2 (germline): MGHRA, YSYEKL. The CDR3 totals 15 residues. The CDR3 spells CASSQARDRVGEQYF. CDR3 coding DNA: TGCGCCAGCAGCCAAGCCCGGGACAGGGTGGGCGAGCAGTACTTC.

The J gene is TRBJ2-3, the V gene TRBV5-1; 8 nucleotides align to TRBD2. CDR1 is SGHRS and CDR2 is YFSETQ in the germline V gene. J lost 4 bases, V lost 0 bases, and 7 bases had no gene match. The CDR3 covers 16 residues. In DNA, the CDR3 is TGCGCCAGCAGCTTGGTAGTCGGGGGGGCCCCAGATACGCAGTATTTT. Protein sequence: CASSLVVGGAPDTQYF.

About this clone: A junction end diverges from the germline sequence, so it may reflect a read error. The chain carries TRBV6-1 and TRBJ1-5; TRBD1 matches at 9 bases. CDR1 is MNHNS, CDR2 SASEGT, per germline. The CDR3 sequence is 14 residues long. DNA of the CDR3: TGTGCCAGCAGAGAAGGGACAGGGAATCAGCCCCAGCATTTT. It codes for CASREGTGNQPQHF.

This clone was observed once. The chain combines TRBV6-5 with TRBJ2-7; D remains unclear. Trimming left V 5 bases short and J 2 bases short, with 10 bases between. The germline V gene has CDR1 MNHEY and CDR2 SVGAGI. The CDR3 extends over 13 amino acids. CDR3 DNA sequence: TGTGCCAGCAGTCATCGACGAGCCTACGAGCAGTACTTC. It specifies CASSHRRAYEQYF.

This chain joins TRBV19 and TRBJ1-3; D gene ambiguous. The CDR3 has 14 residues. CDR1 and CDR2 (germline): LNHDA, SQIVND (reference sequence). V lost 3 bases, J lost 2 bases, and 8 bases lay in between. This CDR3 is CASSISQAGNTIYF. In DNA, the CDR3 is TGTGCCAGTAGTATTTCGCAGGCTGGAAACACCATATATTTT.

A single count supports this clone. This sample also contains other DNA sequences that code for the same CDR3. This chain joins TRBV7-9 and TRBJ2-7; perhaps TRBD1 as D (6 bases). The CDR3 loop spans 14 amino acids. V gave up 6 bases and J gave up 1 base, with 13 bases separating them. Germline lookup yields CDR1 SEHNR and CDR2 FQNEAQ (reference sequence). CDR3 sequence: CASSPPTGSYEQYF. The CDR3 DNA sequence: TGTGCCAGCAGTCCCCCGACAGGATCCTACGAGCAGTACTTC.

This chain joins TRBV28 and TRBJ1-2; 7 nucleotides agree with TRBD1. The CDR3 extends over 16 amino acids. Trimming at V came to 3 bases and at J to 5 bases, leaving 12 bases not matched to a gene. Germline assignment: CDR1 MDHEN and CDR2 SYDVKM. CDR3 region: CASSLGGAGGGYGYTF. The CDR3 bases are TGTGCCAGCAGTTTGGGAGGGGCAGGGGGTGGATATGGCTACACCTTC.

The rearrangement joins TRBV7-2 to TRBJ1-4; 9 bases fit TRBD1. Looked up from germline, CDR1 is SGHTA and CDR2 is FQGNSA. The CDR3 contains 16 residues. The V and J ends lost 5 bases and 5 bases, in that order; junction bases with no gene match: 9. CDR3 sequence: CASSLVGGTGNEKLFF. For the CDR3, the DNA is TGTGCCAGCAGCCTCGTAGGAGGGACAGGGAATGAAAAACTGTTTTTT. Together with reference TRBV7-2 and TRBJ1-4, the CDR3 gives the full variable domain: GAGVSQSPSNKVTEKGKDVELRCDPISGHTALYWYRQSLGQGLEFLIYFQGNSAPDKSGLPSDRFSAERTGGSVSTLTIQRTQQEDSAVYLCASSLVGGTGNEKLFFGSGTQLSVL.

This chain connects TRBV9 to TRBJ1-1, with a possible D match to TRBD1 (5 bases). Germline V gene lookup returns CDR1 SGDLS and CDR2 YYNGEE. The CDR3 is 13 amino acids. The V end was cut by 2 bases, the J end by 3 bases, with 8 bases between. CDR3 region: CASSVDSYTEAFF. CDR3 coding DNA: TGTGCCAGCAGCGTTGACAGCTACACTGAAGCTTTCTTT.

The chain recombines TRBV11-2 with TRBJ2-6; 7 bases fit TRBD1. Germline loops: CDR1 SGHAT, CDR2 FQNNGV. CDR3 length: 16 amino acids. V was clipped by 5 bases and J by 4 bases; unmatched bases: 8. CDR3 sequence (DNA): TGTGCCAGCAGCAAACTTCAGGGGGACGGGGCCAACGTCCTGACTTTC. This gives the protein CASSKLQGDGANVLTF.

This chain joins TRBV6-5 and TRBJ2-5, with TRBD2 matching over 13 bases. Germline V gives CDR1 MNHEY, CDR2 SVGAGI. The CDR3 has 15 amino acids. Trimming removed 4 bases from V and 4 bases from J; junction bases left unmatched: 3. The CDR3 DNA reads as TGTGCCAGCAGTTTTGGACTAGCGGGAGTAGAGACCCAGTACTTC. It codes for CASSFGLAGVETQYF.

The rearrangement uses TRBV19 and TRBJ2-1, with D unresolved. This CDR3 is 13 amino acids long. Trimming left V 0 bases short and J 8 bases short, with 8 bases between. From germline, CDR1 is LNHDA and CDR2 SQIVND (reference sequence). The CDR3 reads CASSIDRADEQFF. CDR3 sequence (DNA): TGTGCCAGTAGTATAGATAGGGCGGATGAGCAGTTCTTC.

This CDR3 reads CASSPGQGLHYEQYF. CDR3 nucleotide sequence: TGTGCCAGCAGCCCCGGACAGGGCCTACACTACGAGCAGTACTTC. This rearrangement joins TRBV5-4 to TRBJ2-7; 8 bases are a match to TRBD1. The V gene end was trimmed by 4 bases and the J gene end by 3 bases; junction bases not matched to a gene: 9. Germline CDR1 SGHNT, CDR2 YYREEE (reference sequence). The CDR3 has 15 amino acids.

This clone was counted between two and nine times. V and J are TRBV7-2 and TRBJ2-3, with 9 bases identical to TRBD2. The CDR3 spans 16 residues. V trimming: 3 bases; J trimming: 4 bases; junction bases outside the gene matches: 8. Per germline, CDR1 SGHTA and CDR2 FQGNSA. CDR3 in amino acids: CASSFLSGGRADTQYF. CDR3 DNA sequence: TGTGCCAGCAGCTTCCTGAGCGGGGGGAGGGCAGATACGCAGTATTTT.

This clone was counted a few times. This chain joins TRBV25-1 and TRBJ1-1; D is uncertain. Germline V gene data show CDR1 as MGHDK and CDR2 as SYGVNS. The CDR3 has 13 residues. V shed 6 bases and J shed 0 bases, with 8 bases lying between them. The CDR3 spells CASRLGLNTEAFF. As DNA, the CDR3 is TGTGCCAGCAGGCTGGGATTGAACACTGAAGCTTTCTTT.